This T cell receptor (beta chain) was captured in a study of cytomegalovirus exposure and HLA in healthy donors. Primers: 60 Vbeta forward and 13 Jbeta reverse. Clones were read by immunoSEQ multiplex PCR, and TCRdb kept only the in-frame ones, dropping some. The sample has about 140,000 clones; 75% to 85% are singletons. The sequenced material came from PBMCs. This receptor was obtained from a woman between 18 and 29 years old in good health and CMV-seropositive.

The DNA of the CDR3 is TGTGCCAGCAGGCGGGGACAGCACCTCACTGAAGCTTTCTTT. Its translation is CASRRGQHLTEAFF. This chain connects TRBV7-9 to TRBJ1-1; 7 bases fit TRBD1. CDR3 length: 14 residues. Germline V gives CDR1 SEHNR, CDR2 FQNEAQ (reference sequence). V trimming: 6 bases; J trimming: 4 bases; junction bases outside the gene matches: 8. The full variable domain, rest sourced from reference TRBV7-9 and TRBJ1-1, is DTGVSQNPRHKITKRGQNVTFRCDPISEHNRLYWYRQTLGQGPEFLTYFQNEAQLEKSRLLSDRFSAERPKGSFSTLEIQRTEQGDSAMYLCASRRGQHLTEAFFGQGTRLTVV.